This T cell receptor (beta chain) was sequenced in a study of shared clonotypes between healthy human individuals. Study findings and constraints: Generally, naive subsets came out with larger estimated richness than memory subsets. Limited genetic and exposure-history diversity came from having few donors. Sample collection involved blood only; tissue repertoires are likely different.

A remark on this clone: As yet, its antigen is unknown.

The germline gives CDR1 SEHNR, CDR2 FQNEAQ (reference sequence). J lost 3 bases, V lost 7 bases, and 8 bases had no gene match. The CDR3 is made up of 16 amino acids. At the deep level, the assay was run. The repertoire was sequenced with immunoSEQ multiplex PCR; TCRdb's copy has only in-frame clones and lacks some. Of about 1.5 million clones listed, around 97% are singletons. What was sequenced was naive CD4+ T cells sorted from blood. Subset noted: CD45RA+ positively selected. This TCR derives from a young man in good health. The rearrangement joins TRBV7-9 to TRBJ2-2; TRBD2 agrees at 10 bases. This chain's CDR3 is CASTDFSGRHTGELFF. The CDR3 DNA reads as TGTGCCAGCACCGACTTTAGCGGGAGGCACACCGGGGAGCTGTTTTTT.